This TCR beta chain was retrieved from a study of PD-1 blockade in mismatch repair-deficient tumors. The CDR3 runs 12 residues. Germline V gene sequence: CDR1 SNHLY, CDR2 FYNNEI. The V gene lost 8 bases and the J gene lost 5 bases, with 12 bases spanning the gap. Libraries were prepared by immunoSEQ multiplex PCR; TCRdb keeps only in-frame clonotypes and omits some of them. Seen here are approximately 120,000 clones, 86% observed once, and the top ten hold about 14%. The V and J genes are TRBV2 and TRBJ2-5; D may match TRBD1 or TRBD2 (5 bases each). This TCR came from an adult with mismatch repair-deficient cancer. The sample was peripheral blood, taken 44 weeks after starting pembrolizumab. In nucleotides, the CDR3 is TGTGCCAGCGATATATGGGGGGAGACCCAGTACTTC. It yields the protein CASDIWGETQYF. Full variable domain (missing parts from reference TRBV2 and TRBJ2-5): EPEVTQTPSHQVTQMGQEVILRCVPISNHLYFYWYRQILGQKVEFLVSFYNNEISEKSEIFDDQFSVERPDGSNFTLKIRSTKLEDSAMYFCASDIWGETQYFGPGTRLLVL.